Only a few counts were recorded for the clone carrying this T cell receptor (beta chain). Antigen: not known. The sample comes from a study of identical twins. The CDR3 has 12 amino acids. Trimming took 10 bases from V and 7 from J; bases not matched to a gene: 7. Germline lookup yields CDR1 MNHNS and CDR2 SASEGT. General study findings and limits: Memory repertoires lacked the insertion deficit that abundant cord blood beta clonotypes showed. Some out-of-frame alpha sequences were shared by twins, and these showed excess low generation probability. Twins shared beta out-of-frame sequences in excess, but this excess was weaker.

A template switching step contributed a universal primer site, while unique molecular identifiers were present in the cDNA. TCRdb re-called the 5' RACE reads with MiXCR, one entry per CDR3 protein. The sample consists of 250,000 or so distinct CDR3 sequences, about 7.3% of them appearing once. The same specimen was also included in a second study, on yellow fever vaccine responses in identical twins.

Source material: memory (CD45RO+) T cells sorted from blood. The chain employs TRBV6-1 and TRBJ2-1, with TRBD2 identical over 7 bases. The TCR sequence derives from a woman under 30 in good health. The CDR3 sequence: CATTERGNEQFF. DNA of the CDR3: TGTGCCACCACGGAGCGGGGAAATGAGCAGTTCTTC.